The 21 T cell receptor beta chains listed next were all sequenced from one sample in a study of PD-1 blockade in classical Hodgkin lymphoma. Each patient's relapse followed autologous stem cell transplantation, and brentuximab vedotin exposure varied. TCRdb keeps only in-frame clones here, not all; method: immunoSEQ multiplex PCR. This table has 55,000 to 65,000 clones, 75% to 90% appearing once. The starting material was peripheral blood mononuclear cells (PBMCs), obtained at baseline. All receptors derive from a human donor with classical Hodgkin lymphoma.

The chain is built from TRBV7-8 and TRBJ2-1; 7 positions agree with TRBD2. Germline trimming cut 2 bases from V and 4 bases from J; bases unmatched to any gene: 5. The CDR3 extends over 15 amino acids. Germline V gene sequence: CDR1 SGHVS, CDR2 FQNEAQ. CDR3 region: CASSLTAGPYNEQFF. The CDR3, as DNA: TGTGCCAGCAGCTTAACAGCGGGGCCTTACAATGAGCAGTTCTTC.

This clone occurred a few times. This rearrangement joins TRBV5-1 to TRBJ1-6; unclear D gene. The CDR3 has 13 amino acids. V dropped 4 bases and J dropped 3 bases, with 5 bases sitting between them. Germline CDR1 SGHRS, CDR2 YFSETQ. The CDR3 region has the DNA TGCGCCAGCAGCGCAGTCTATAATTCACCCCTCCACTTT. It translates to CASSAVYNSPLHF.

The chain couples TRBV29-1 to TRBJ2-5; D gene ambiguous. Germline V gene sequence: CDR1 SQVTM, CDR2 ANQGSEA. V dropped 4 bases and J dropped 4 bases, with 4 bases sitting between them. The CDR3 extends over 10 amino acids. The CDR3 sequence is CSVVGETQYF. The CDR3 nucleotides are TGCAGCGTTGTGGGAGAGACCCAGTACTTC.

This clone has a single count. This sequence joins TRBV7-2 and TRBJ2-5; D is unresolved. V was pared by 5 bases and J by 5 bases, with 18 bases between. CDR1 SGHTA and CDR2 FQGNSA come from the germline V gene. CDR3 length: 15 residues. In DNA form, the CDR3 reads TGTGCCAGCAGCCAACGACGCTTGGCTGTGGAGACCCAGTACTTC. As protein: CASSQRRLAVETQYF.

This clone was observed a single time. V is TRBV30 and J is TRBJ1-2; D gene unclear. The CDR3 loop spans 13 amino acids. The V gene's germline CDR1 is GTSNPN and CDR2 SVGIG (reference sequence). Trimming shortened V by 3 bases and J by 5 bases, and 13 bases separated the two germline ends. The CDR3: CAWRENLNYGYTF. CDR3 sequence (DNA): TGTGCCTGGAGGGAGAATCTCAATTATGGCTACACCTTC.

The V call is TRBV28, the J call TRBJ1-2, with D uncertain. Per germline, CDR1 MDHEN and CDR2 SYDVKM. The V end was cut by 1 base, the J end by 4 bases, with 13 bases between. The CDR3 sequence is 15 residues long. CDR3 bases: TGTGCCAGCAGTTTATTCACGGGAGGGAGCTATGGCTACACCTTC. Translated, it gives CASSLFTGGSYGYTF.

The chain employs TRBV18 and TRBJ1-2, with D uncertain. V lost 0 bases to trimming and J lost 1 base, with 9 bases between them. The CDR3 is 15 residues long. Germline V gene sequence: CDR1 KGHSH, CDR2 LQKENI. The CDR3 region is CASSPPSVLNYGYTF. CDR3 coding DNA: TGTGCCAGCTCACCACCGTCCGTACTTAACTATGGCTACACCTTC. The whole variable domain, filled in from reference TRBV18 and TRBJ1-2, reads NAGVMQNPRHLVRRRGQEARLRCSPMKGHSHVYWYRQLPEEGLKFMVYLQKENIIDESGMPKERFSAEFPKEGPSILRIQQVVRGDSAAYFCASSPPSVLNYGYTFGSGTRLTVV.

This chain joins TRBV5-8 and TRBJ1-2, with D possibly TRBD1 on 6 matching bases. V was cut by 6 bases and J by 2 bases, with 17 bases left in between. The CDR3 spans 15 residues. Germline V gives CDR1 SGHTS, CDR2 YDEGEE. CDR3 amino acids: CASTQGGPRNYGYTF. CDR3 bases: TGTGCCAGCACCCAAGGGGGGCCTAGGAACTATGGCTACACCTTC. Full variable domain (outside the CDR3, taken from reference TRBV5-8 and TRBJ1-2): EAGVTQSPTHLIKTRGQQATLRCSPISGHTSVYWYQQALGLGLQFLLWYDEGEERNRGNFPPRFSGRQFPNYSSELNVNALELEDSALYLCASTQGGPRNYGYTFGSGTRLTVV.

The chain employs TRBV4-1 and TRBJ2-2, with TRBD1 as a possible D gene (5 bases). The germline gives CDR1 MGHRA, CDR2 YSYEKL. The CDR3 length is 16 residues. Trimming took 3 bases from V and 1 from J, leaving 12 bases between them. CDR3 sequence (DNA): TGCGCCAGCAGCCAGACCAGGGAAAGGAACACCGGGGAGCTGTTTTTT. Encoded protein: CASSQTRERNTGELFF.

V usage is TRBV6-5 and J usage is TRBJ2-2; no reliable D call. This CDR3 region has 15 residues. The V gene lost 7 bases and the J gene lost 2 bases, with 14 bases spanning the gap. CDR1 is MNHEY, CDR2 SVGAGI, per germline. Here the CDR3 DNA reads TGTGCCAGCACCCACGGCCCCTCAAACACCGGGGAGCTGTTTTTT. Translating it yields CASTHGPSNTGELFF.

This chain links TRBV7-9 with TRBJ2-7; no clear D. The CDR3 length is 11 residues. In germline, CDR1 is SEHNR, CDR2 FQNEAQ (reference sequence). V lost 4 bases and J 4 bases, leaving 5 bases between the germline ends. The CDR3 protein is CASSSAYEQYF. The CDR3 DNA sequence: TGTGCCAGCAGCTCCGCATACGAGCAGTACTTC.

This chain joins TRBV29-1 and TRBJ2-1; 7 bases fit TRBD2. V shed 5 bases, J shed 8 bases, and the junction held 15 bases outside the gene matches. The CDR3 is made up of 15 amino acids. The germline gives CDR1 SQVTM, CDR2 ANQGSEA. This chain's CDR3 is CSVQGTERGVDEQFF. CDR3 DNA sequence: TGCAGCGTTCAGGGTACGGAGCGGGGTGTGGATGAGCAGTTCTTC.

The V and J genes are TRBV5-6 and TRBJ2-1, with D unresolved. The length of the CDR3 is 15 residues. The germline CDR1 and CDR2 sequences are SGHDT and YYEEEE. V dropped 0 bases and J dropped 5 bases, with 12 bases sitting between them. The DNA of the CDR3 is TGTGCCAGCAGCTTGGGTGGATTTTCCAACAATGAGCAGTTCTTC. Protein product: CASSLGGFSNNEQFF.

The chain has TRBV5-6 and TRBJ1-4; tentative D call: TRBD1 (5 bases). Per the germline V gene, CDR1 is SGHDT and CDR2 is YYEEEE. The CDR3 loop spans 14 amino acids. V lost 3 bases to trimming and J lost 15 bases, with 21 bases between them. The CDR3 nucleotides are TGTGCCAGCAGCTACGGAACCACCGACAGCAATTTGTTTTTT. Its translation is CASSYGTTDSNLFF.

The CDR3 is CASSLQKSEQFF. The CDR3 DNA reads TGTGCCAGCAGCTTGCAAAAGAGTGAGCAGTTCTTC. The chain recombines TRBV5-6 with TRBJ2-1; D uncertain. V was pared by 1 base and J by 9 bases, with 8 bases between. CDR3 size: 12 residues. Per germline, CDR1 SGHDT and CDR2 YYEEEE.

The chain uses TRBV7-8 and TRBJ1-2, with D uncertain. The CDR3 is 15 residues long. Per the germline V gene, CDR1 is SGHVS and CDR2 is FQNEAQ. Trimming removed 0 bases at V and 7 bases at J, with 15 bases between. For the CDR3, the DNA is TGTGCCAGCAGCTTAGCGGGAGGTTCTTTGGGTGGCTACACCTTC. It is translated as CASSLAGGSLGGYTF. Combining the CDR3 with reference TRBV7-8 and TRBJ1-2 gives the whole variable domain GAGVSQSPRYKVAKRGQDVALRCDPISGHVSLFWYQQALGQGPEFLTYFQNEAQLDKSGLPSDRFFAERPEGSVSTLKIQRTQQEDSAVYLCASSLAGGSLGGYTFGSGTRLTVV.

The V gene is TRBV2, the J gene TRBJ1-1; D may be TRBD1 (5 bases). The germline gives CDR1 SNHLY, CDR2 FYNNEI. The CDR3 length is 17 residues. V dropped 3 bases and J dropped 0 bases, with 17 bases sitting between them. The CDR3 loop reads CASSDRDGQILNTEAFF. CDR3 nucleotide sequence: TGTGCCAGCAGTGATAGGGACGGACAAATTTTGAACACTGAAGCTTTCTTT.

This chain uses TRBV2 with TRBJ2-7; 8 bases fit TRBD1. The CDR3 is 15 residues long. Germline V CDR1 and CDR2: SNHLY, FYNNEI. J was trimmed by 2 bases and V by 5 bases; bases with no gene match: 8. As DNA, the CDR3 is TGTGCCAGCAGTCTAATTGCAGGGGGCACCTACGAGCAGTACTTC. Its protein product is CASSLIAGGTYEQYF.

This chain joins TRBV10-3 and TRBJ1-4, with D unclear. Germline loops: CDR1 ENHRY, CDR2 SYGVKD. The CDR3 runs 14 residues. Trimming removed 0 bases from V and 5 bases from J, with 7 bases in between. The CDR3 loop reads CAISESDGNEKLFF. DNA for the CDR3: TGTGCCATCAGTGAGTCGGACGGGAATGAAAAACTGTTTTTT.

The V gene is TRBV7-9, the J gene TRBJ2-2; D not resolved. The CDR3 length is 12 residues. Germline V gives CDR1 SEHNR, CDR2 FQNEAQ (reference sequence). Trimming removed 8 bases from V and 8 bases from J, with 12 bases in between. This CDR3 reads CASSPLRGELFF. The CDR3 DNA reads TGTGCCAGCTCCCCGTTGAGGGGGGAGCTGTTTTTT.

The chain couples TRBV5-4 to TRBJ2-2, with a tentative D call TRBD1 (5 bases). Germline assignment: CDR1 SGHNT and CDR2 YYREEE (reference sequence). The CDR3 is made up of 15 amino acids. The V end was cut by 2 bases, the J end by 1 base, with 9 bases between. The DNA of the CDR3 is TGTGCCAGCAGCTTCCAGGGCCAGAACACCGGGGAGCTGTTTTTT. It yields the protein CASSFQGQNTGELFF. The complete variable domain, with remaining parts taken from reference TRBV5-4 and TRBJ2-2, reads ETGVTQSPTHLIKTRGQQVTLRCSSQSGHNTVSWYQQALGQGPQFIFQYYREEENGRGNFPPRFSGLQFPNYSSELNVNALELDDSALYLCASSFQGQNTGELFFGEGSRLTVL.